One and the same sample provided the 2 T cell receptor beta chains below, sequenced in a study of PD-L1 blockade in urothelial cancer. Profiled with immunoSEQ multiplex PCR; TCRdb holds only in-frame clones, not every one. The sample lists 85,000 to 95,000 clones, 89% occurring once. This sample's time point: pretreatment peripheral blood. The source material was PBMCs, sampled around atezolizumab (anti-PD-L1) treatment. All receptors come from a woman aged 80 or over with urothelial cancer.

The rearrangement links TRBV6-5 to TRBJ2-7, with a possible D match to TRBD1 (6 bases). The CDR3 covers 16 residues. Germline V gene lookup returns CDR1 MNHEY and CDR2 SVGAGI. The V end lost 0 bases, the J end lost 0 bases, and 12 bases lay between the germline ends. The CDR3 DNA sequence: TGTGCCAGCAGTTACTCCCGGGTAGGGGGCTCCTACGAGCAGTACTTC. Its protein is CASSYSRVGGSYEQYF.

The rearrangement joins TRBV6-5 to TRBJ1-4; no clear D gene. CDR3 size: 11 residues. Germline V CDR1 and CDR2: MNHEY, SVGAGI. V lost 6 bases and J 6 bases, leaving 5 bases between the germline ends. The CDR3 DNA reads TGTGCCAGCAGGGCGGATGAAAAACTGTTTTTT. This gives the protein CASRADEKLFF.